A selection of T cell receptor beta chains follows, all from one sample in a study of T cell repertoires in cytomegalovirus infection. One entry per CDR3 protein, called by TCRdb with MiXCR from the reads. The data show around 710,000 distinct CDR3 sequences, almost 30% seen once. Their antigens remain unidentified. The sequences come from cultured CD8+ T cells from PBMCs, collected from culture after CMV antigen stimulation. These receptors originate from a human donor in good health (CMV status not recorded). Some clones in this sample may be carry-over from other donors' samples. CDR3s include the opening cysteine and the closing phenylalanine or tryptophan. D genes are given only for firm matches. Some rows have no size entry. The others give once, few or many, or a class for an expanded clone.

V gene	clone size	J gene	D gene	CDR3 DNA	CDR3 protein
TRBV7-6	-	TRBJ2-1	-	TGTGCCAGCAGCCTCGGACTGATAACCTACAATGAGCAGTTCTTC	CASSLGLITYNEQFF
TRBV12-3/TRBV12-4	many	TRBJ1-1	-	TGTGCCAGCAGTTTAAGCCAGGGGAACACTGAAGCTTTCTTT	CASSLSQGNTEAFF
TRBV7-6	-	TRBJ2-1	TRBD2	TGTGCCAGCAGCCTCTGGACTAGCGGGGGGATTGAGCAGTTCTTC	CASSLWTSGGIEQFF
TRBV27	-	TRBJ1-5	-	TGTGCCAGCAGTTCCCGGACAGCTCTACATCAGCCCCAGCATTTT	CASSSRTALHQPQHF
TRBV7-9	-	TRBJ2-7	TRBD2	TGTGCCAGCAGCCCCAAGGAGCGGGACCCCTACGAGCAGTACTTC	CASSPKERDPYEQYF
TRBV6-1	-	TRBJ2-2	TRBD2	TGTGCCAGCAGTGGACGGCGGGGGACGGCCGGGGAGCTGTTTTTT	CASSGRRGTAGELFF
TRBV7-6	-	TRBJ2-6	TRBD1	TGTGCCAGCATAACTCCAGGGGGAGTTAGCGTCCTGACTTTC	CASITPGGVSVLTF
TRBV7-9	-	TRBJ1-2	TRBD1	TGTGCCAGCAGCTTAGGTGACAGGGTAGGAGATGGCTACACCTTC	CASSLGDRVGDGYTF
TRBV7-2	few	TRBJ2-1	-	TGTGCCAGCAGCTGGGTAGGGGGAGCAAGTAAGGATGAGCAGTTCTTC	CASSWVGGASKDEQFF
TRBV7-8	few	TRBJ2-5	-	TGTGCCAGCAGCTTAGCAGTCTCAATCAGGGGCCAAGAGACCCAGTACTTC	CASSLAVSIRGQETQYF
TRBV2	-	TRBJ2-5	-	TGTGCCAGCAGTGAACCGGCGGTGACTTCATCACAAGAGACCCAGTACTTC	CASSEPAVTSSQETQYF
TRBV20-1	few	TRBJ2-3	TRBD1	TGCAGTGCTAGCTGGGGACAGGTCGGGGCAGATACGCAGTATTTT	CSASWGQVGADTQYF
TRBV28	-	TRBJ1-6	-	TGTGCCAGCCGCTTATGGAATTCACCCCTCCACTTT	CASRLWNSPLHF
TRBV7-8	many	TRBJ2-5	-	TGTGCCAGCAGCTTATTAGGGGATGTCCAAGAGACCCAGTACTTC	CASSLLGDVQETQYF
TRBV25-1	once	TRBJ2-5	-	TGTGCCAGCAGTGAAGCACAGGGCCAAGAGACCCAGTACTTC	CASSEAQGQETQYF
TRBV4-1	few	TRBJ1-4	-	TGCGCCAGCAGCCACGGCGGGGGTAGCTATGAAAAACTGTTTTTT	CASSHGGGSYEKLFF
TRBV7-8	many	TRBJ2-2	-	TGTGCCAGCAGCTTAGAGGGCGGGGAGCTGTTTTTT	CASSLEGGELFF
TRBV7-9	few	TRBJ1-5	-	TGTGCCAGCAGCCCAGCCTCGTCAAGTCTCAATCAGCCCCAGCATTTT	CASSPASSSLNQPQHF
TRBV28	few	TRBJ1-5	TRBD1	TGTGCCAGCACCTTTGCCCCTACAGGGGGTAGCAATCAGCCCCAGCATTTT	CASTFAPTGGSNQPQHF
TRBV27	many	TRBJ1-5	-	TGTGCCAGCAGCCACAGAGGGCCATGGCTAGCCAATCAGCCCCAGCATTTT	CASSHRGPWLANQPQHF
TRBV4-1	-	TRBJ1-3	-	TGCGCCAGCAGCCCCGAGGGGTCTGGAAACACCATATATTTT	CASSPEGSGNTIYF
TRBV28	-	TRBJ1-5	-	TGTGCCAGCAGTTTATTCCCAGCCCCAAATCAGCCCCAGCATTTT	CASSLFPAPNQPQHF
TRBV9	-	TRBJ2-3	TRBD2	TGTGCCAGCAGCGTAGAAGCGGGGCTCTTCACAGATACGCAGTATTTT	CASSVEAGLFTDTQYF
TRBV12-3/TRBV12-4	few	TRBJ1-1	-	TGTGCCAGCAGCTCTACCGACAGGCTGTTGACCCCAAACACTGAAGCTTTCTTT	CASSSTDRLLTPNTEAFF
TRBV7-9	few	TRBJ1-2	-	TGTGCCAGCAGCTTAGGGGGACCGACTTTTTATGGCTACACCTTC	CASSLGGPTFYGYTF
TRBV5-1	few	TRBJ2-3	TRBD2	TGCGCCAGCAGCTTGTATCTAGCGGGGGTCACAGATACGCAGTATTTT	CASSLYLAGVTDTQYF
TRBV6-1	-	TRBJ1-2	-	TGTGCCAGCAGTGACGGACAGAGGCCTACTAACTATGGCTACACCTTC	CASSDGQRPTNYGYTF
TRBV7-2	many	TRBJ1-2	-	TGTGCCAGCAGCTTAACTCCGGGAGATGACTATGGCTACACCTTC	CASSLTPGDDYGYTF
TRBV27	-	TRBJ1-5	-	TGTGCCAGCAGTTTAAGGTCGGGTAATAGCAATCAGCCCCAGCATTTT	CASSLRSGNSNQPQHF
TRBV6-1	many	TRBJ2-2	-	TGTGCCAGCAGTGCCCGAAGGGGGGGGATCCCCTCCGGGGAGCTGTTTTTT	CASSARRGGIPSGELFF
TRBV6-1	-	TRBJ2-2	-	TGTGCCACCTATCGATACACCGGGGAGCTGTTTTTT	CATYRYTGELFF
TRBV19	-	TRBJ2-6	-	TGTGCCAGTAGTATAACGACTGGGGCCAACGTCCTGACTTTC	CASSITTGANVLTF
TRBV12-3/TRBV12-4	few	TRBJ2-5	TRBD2	TGTGCCAGCAGTTTTCTAGCGGGGGGGCCTGGAGAGACCCAGTACTTC	CASSFLAGGPGETQYF
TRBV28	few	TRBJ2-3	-	TGTGCCAGCAGTACCGAAAGAAGCGGGGACATCACAGATACGCAGTATTTT	CASSTERSGDITDTQYF
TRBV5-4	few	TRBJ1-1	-	TGTGCCAGCAGCTTGACAGGGTCACACACTGAAGCTTTCTTT	CASSLTGSHTEAFF
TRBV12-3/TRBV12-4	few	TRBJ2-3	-	TGTGCCAGCAGTTTCCCCCCCGAAGGGCAGTATTTT	CASSFPPEGQYF
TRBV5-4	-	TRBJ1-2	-	TGTGCCTGGGGTGGGGGCTACACCTTC	CAWGGGYTF
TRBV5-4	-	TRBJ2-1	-	TGTGCCAGCAGCTCTGCGGCGGGGGCTAGCTCCTACAATGGGCAGTTCTTC	CASSSAAGASSYNGQFF
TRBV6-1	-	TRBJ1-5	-	TGTGCCAGCAGTGGGCCCCCTATATATCAGCCCCAGCATTTT	CASSGPPIYQPQHF
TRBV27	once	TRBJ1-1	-	TGTGCCAGCAGTTTATCTACAGTTGGGAGCACTGAAGCTTTCTTT	CASSLSTVGSTEAFF